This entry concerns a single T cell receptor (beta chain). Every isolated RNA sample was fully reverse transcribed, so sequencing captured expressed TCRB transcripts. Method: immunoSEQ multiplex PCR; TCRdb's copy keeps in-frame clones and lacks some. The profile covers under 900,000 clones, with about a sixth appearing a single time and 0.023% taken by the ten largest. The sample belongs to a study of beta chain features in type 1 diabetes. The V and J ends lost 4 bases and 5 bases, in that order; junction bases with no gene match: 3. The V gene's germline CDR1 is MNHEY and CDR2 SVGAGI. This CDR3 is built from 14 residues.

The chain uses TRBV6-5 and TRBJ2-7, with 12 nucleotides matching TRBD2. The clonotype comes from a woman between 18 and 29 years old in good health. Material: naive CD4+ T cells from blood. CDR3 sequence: CASSWTSGTHEQYF. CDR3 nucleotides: TGTGCCAGCAGTTGGACTAGCGGGACCCACGAGCAGTACTTC.